These 17 T cell receptor beta chains were sequenced from one sample in a study of identical twins. MiXCR, run by TCRdb on the 5' RACE reads, gives a single entry per CDR3 protein. The data show around 1.7 million distinct CDR3 sequences, with less than 40% seen just once and under 0.35% held by the top ten. Material for sequencing was cord blood. Receptors originate from a newborn girl in good health.

In this sample, this clonotype turned up a few times. This chain uses TRBV7-2 with TRBJ2-1; the D is unclear. Germline CDR1 and CDR2: SGHTA and FQGNSA. V lost 1 base, J lost 6 bases, and 13 bases lay in between. The CDR3 contains 15 residues. CDR3 sequence (DNA): TGTGCCAGCAGCTTAGGGGCCAACTGGTCCAATGAGCAGTTCTTC. It specifies CASSLGANWSNEQFF.

The J gene is TRBJ2-1, the V gene TRBV4-2; 7 bases match TRBD2. The CDR3 runs to 16 residues. The germline gives CDR1 LGHNA, CDR2 YNFKEQ. V lost 4 bases to trimming and J lost 4 bases; unmatched junction nucleotides: 10. The CDR3 DNA reads as TGTGCCAGCAGCCCAAAGGCCGCGGGGGAGTACAATGAGCAGTTCTTC. It translates to CASSPKAAGEYNEQFF.

This clonotype was detected only a few times. This chain uses TRBV28 with TRBJ2-7, with a weak D call TRBD1 (6 bases). Germline assignment: CDR1 MDHEN and CDR2 SYDVKM. The CDR3 spans 16 residues. Trimming left V 3 bases short and J 2 bases short, with 17 bases between. The CDR3 region is CASSLLSGVGPYEQYF. CDR3 nucleotide sequence: TGTGCCAGCAGTTTGCTCTCAGGGGTCGGGCCCTACGAGCAGTACTTC.

The genes are TRBV5-1 and TRBJ2-5; D not resolved. From germline, CDR1 is SGHRS and CDR2 YFSETQ. The CDR3 contains 12 residues. V was trimmed by 7 bases and J by 2 bases, leaving 9 bases between them. The CDR3 here is CASAPDQETQYF. The CDR3 nucleotides read TGCGCCAGCGCCCCAGATCAAGAGACCCAGTACTTC.

Notes on this clonotype: A much larger clone sits a single nucleotide away, making a read error possible. The CDR3 DNA follows: TGTGCCATCGGGACTAGCGAGATGGACGAGCAGTTCTTC. Translated, it gives CAIGTSEMDEQFF. V gene TRBV10-3 combines with J gene TRBJ2-1; 10 positions agree with TRBD2. Germline CDR1 and CDR2: ENHRY and SYGVKD. Trimming took 8 bases from V and 10 from J; bases not matched to a gene: 8. This CDR3 is 13 amino acids long.

This clonotype was counted only a few times. The chain uses TRBV12-3 or TRBV12-4 and TRBJ2-3; D remains unclear. The CDR3 has 15 amino acids. With 3 bases removed from V and 0 bases from J, the gap between germline ends came to 10 bases. As DNA, the CDR3 is TGTGCCAGCAGTTTCAAACAGCGAAGCACAGATACGCAGTATTTT. This encodes CASSFKQRSTDTQYF.

The chain joins TRBV6-5 to TRBJ2-1; 8 bases are a match to TRBD1. CDR1 MNHEY and CDR2 SVGAGI come from the germline V gene. V shed 2 bases, J shed 8 bases, and the junction held 5 bases outside the gene matches. The CDR3 contains 14 residues. The CDR3 DNA is TGTGCCAGCAGTTACGACAGGGGATCCCATGAGCAGTTCTTC. The encoded protein is CASSYDRGSHEQFF.

The CDR3 DNA reads as TGTGCCAGCAGTGCCTTCAGGGGGCGGGAGACCCAGTACTTC. As protein: CASSAFRGRETQYF. The chain combines TRBV12-3 or TRBV12-4 with TRBJ2-7, with 8 bases matching TRBD1. Matching the DNA end better, TRBJ2-5 makes the J call doubtful. The CDR3 covers 14 residues.

A few counts support this clonotype. J is TRBJ1-1 and V is TRBV25-1, with 8 bases identical to TRBD1. Germline assignment: CDR1 MGHDK and CDR2 SYGVNS. CDR3 length: 14 residues. The junction had 3 bases not matched to a gene; V was cut back by 2 bases and J by 4 bases. The CDR3 DNA reads as TGTGCCAGCAGTGAAATAACAGGGGGCACTGAAGCTTTCTTT. Translation: CASSEITGGTEAFF.

This clonotype turned up a few times. The V gene is TRBV4-1, the J gene TRBJ2-1, with 9 bases matching TRBD2. This CDR3 has 13 residues. The V and J ends lost 7 bases and 6 bases, in that order; junction bases with no gene match: 4. From germline, CDR1 is MGHRA and CDR2 YSYEKL. The CDR3: CASIGSGSNEQFF. CDR3 nucleotide sequence: TGCGCCAGCATAGGTAGCGGGAGCAATGAGCAGTTCTTC.

The J gene is TRBJ2-1, the V gene TRBV20-1; D is undetermined. Matching the DNA end better, TRBJ2-7 makes the J call doubtful. Germline V gene lookup returns CDR1 DFQATT and CDR2 SNEGSKA (reference sequence). The CDR3 has 13 residues. CDR3 in amino acids: CSASESSGYEQYF. The CDR3 DNA is TGCAGTGCTAGTGAGTCCTCCGGCTACGAGCAGTACTTC.

The gene calls are TRBV20-1 and TRBJ2-5; 8 bases match TRBD2. The CDR3 spans 16 residues. Germline V gene lookup returns CDR1 DFQATT and CDR2 SNEGSKA (reference sequence). V lost 2 bases, J lost 2 bases, and 10 bases stayed unmatched. CDR3 in amino acids: CSARSLLAVIQETQYF. The DNA for the CDR3 is TGCAGTGCTAGATCCCTACTAGCGGTGATACAAGAGACCCAGTACTTC.

The chain employs TRBV2 and TRBJ1-2, with D perhaps TRBD1 (6 bases). There are 12 residues in the CDR3. The V end lost 5 bases, the J end lost 7 bases, and 11 bases lay between the germline ends. The V gene's germline CDR1 is SNHLY and CDR2 FYNNEI. The CDR3 sequence is CASSFTGIGYTF. In nucleotides, the CDR3 is TGTGCCAGCAGTTTTACAGGGATTGGCTACACCTTC.

The chain links TRBV20-1 to TRBJ1-1; D gene ambiguous. V lost 5 bases to trimming and J lost 1 base, with 11 bases between them. There are 13 residues in the CDR3. Per germline, CDR1 DFQATT and CDR2 SNEGSKA (reference sequence). CDR3 sequence: CSAGLVGNTEAFF. CDR3 DNA: TGCAGTGCTGGGCTGGTTGGGAACACTGAAGCTTTCTTT.

V gene TRBV27 combines with J gene TRBJ2-7; TRBD2 matches 9 bases. The germline CDR1 and CDR2 sequences are MNHEY and SMNVEV (reference sequence). This CDR3 is 13 amino acids long. Losses at the gene ends were 8 bases for V and 2 bases for J; bases not matched to a gene: 4. The CDR3, as DNA: TGTGCCAGCTCCGGGACTAGCACCTACGAGCAGTACTTC. Translation gives CASSGTSTYEQYF.

This clonotype was counted a single time. The chain has TRBV4-1 and TRBJ1-1; 7 nucleotides agree with TRBD1. The CDR3 has 17 residues. Germline V CDR1 and CDR2: MGHRA, YSYEKL. J was trimmed by 3 bases and V by 1 base; bases with no gene match: 11. CDR3 amino acids: CASSQGPTGMGDTEAFF. The CDR3 region has the DNA TGCGCCAGCAGCCAAGGCCCGACAGGGATGGGGGACACTGAAGCTTTCTTT.

The chain is built from TRBV12-3 or TRBV12-4 and TRBJ2-4; perhaps TRBD2 as D (5 bases). The length of the CDR3 is 16 residues. V shed 3 bases and J shed 13 bases, with 25 bases lying between them. DNA for the CDR3: TGTGCCAGCAGTTTCCCCAGAGGGAGAACCTACAATGAGCAGTACTTC. This translates into CASSFPRGRTYNEQYF.